This entry describes one T cell receptor (beta chain). PCR used 60 Vbeta primers and 13 Jbeta primers. The table came from immunoSEQ multiplex PCR; TCRdb's copy has only in-frame clones and leaves some out. The sample lists under 150,000 clones, roughly 80% occurring once. The data were obtained in a study of cytomegalovirus exposure and HLA in healthy donors. This CDR3 comprises 13 residues. Trimming removed 3 bases at V and 6 bases at J, with 8 bases between. Germline CDR1 and CDR2: SNHLY and FYNNEI. The sequence was obtained from a woman aged 25-40 years in good health and CMV-seropositive. The rearrangement joins TRBV2 to TRBJ2-2; D is possibly TRBD2 (7 bases). Sequenced material: PBMCs. The CDR3 region has the DNA TGTGCCAGCAGTGAGGGGGGGCCCGGGGAGCTGTTTTTT. This codes for CASSEGGPGELFF.